This TCR beta chain was recovered during a study of blood T cell repertoires in COVID-19. Study at large: Specimens from acute and convalescent COVID-19 originated in the United States, Italy and Spain. Sample material is recorded as cDNA or gDNA derived from T cells, B-cell-depleted T cells, or PBMCs.

Data came from immunoSEQ multiplex PCR; TCRdb stores just in-frame clones and leaves some out. The data hold approximately 270,000 clones, with approximately 86% observed a single time. Germline loops: CDR1 LGHNA, CDR2 YSLEER. The CDR3 length is 17 residues. The J segment lost 2 bases and the V segment lost 5 bases, leaving 11 bases of the junction unmatched. The material sequenced was peripheral blood. The chain links TRBV4-3 to TRBJ2-3, with 9 bases aligning to TRBD2. The source of this sequence is an elderly man with acute or convalescent COVID-19. CDR3: CASSFHSSGGPTDTQYF. In nucleotides, the CDR3 is TGCGCCAGCAGCTTCCATTCGAGCGGGGGGCCCACAGATACGCAGTATTTT.